This entry describes one T cell receptor beta chain. Its antigen is unknown. The data were taken from a study of long-term antiretroviral therapy in people with HIV. Study-level results: Collection spanned 2004 to 2017; ART regimens may be less effective than current ones.

immunoSEQ v3.0 was run at survey level. The repertoire was sequenced with immunoSEQ multiplex PCR; TCRdb's copy has only in-frame clones and lacks some. This table has about 28,000 clones, 80% to 95% appearing once. All participants with HIV were treated in the United States. The sequenced sample was unsorted PBMCs, obtained 3.1 years after starting antiretroviral therapy. This TCR derives from a man aged 18 to 30 with HIV.

CDR3 sequence (DNA): TGCGCCAGCCGACCGCGGCACATACTCAATTCACCCCTCCACTTT. This sequence encodes CASRPRHILNSPLHF. The rearrangement uses TRBV4-1 and TRBJ1-6; D remains ambiguous. The CDR3 runs 15 residues. Trimming left V 8 bases short and J 7 bases short, with 18 bases between. The germline V gene encodes CDR1 MGHRA and CDR2 YSYEKL.